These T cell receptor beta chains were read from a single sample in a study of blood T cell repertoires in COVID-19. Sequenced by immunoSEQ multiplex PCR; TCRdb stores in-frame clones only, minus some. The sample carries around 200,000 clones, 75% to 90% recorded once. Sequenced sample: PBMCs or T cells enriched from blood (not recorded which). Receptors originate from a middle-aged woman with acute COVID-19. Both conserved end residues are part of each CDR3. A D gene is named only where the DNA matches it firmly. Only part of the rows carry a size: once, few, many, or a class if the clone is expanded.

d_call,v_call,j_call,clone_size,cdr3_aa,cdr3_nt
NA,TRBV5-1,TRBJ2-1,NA,CASSLGQGFSSYNEQFF,TGCGCCAGCAGCTTGGGTCAGGGATTCAGCTCCTACAATGAGCAGTTCTTC
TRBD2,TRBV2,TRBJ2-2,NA,CASRRLYGGVQTGELFF,TGTGCCAGCAGGAGGCTTTATGGGGGGGTTCAGACCGGGGAGCTGTTTTTT
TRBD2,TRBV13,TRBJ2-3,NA,CASSLGGLSGGTDTQYF,TGTGCCAGCAGCTTAGGCGGCCTTAGCGGGGGCACAGATACGCAGTATTTT
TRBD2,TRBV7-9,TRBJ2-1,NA,CASSSGRGGTYNEQFF,TGTGCCAGCAGCTCCGGACGGGGGGGAACCTACAATGAGCAGTTCTTC
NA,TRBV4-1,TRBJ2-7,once,CASSQWTDGGYEQYF,TGCGCCAGCAGCCAGTGGACAGATGGAGGTTACGAGCAGTACTTC
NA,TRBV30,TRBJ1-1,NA,CAWQPRGSEAFF,TGTGCCTGGCAACCCCGCGGTTCTGAAGCCTTCTTT
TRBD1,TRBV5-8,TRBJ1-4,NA,CASSYGQGPLRELFF,TGTGCCAGCAGCTATGGACAGGGGCCCTTAAGAGAACTGTTTTTT
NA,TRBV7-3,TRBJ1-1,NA,CASSLTPGLYVNTEAFF,TGTGCCAGCAGCTTAACCCCGGGACTGTACGTGAACACTGAAGCTTTCTTT
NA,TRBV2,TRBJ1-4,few,CASRTGIEKLFF,TGTGCCAGCAGAACAGGGATTGAAAAACTGTTTTTT
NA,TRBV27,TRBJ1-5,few,CASKGGWASQPQHF,TGTGCCAGCAAAGGAGGTTGGGCTTCGCAGCCCCAGCATTTT
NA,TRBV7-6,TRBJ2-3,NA,CASSSGVNPTDTQYF,TGTGCCAGCAGCTCCGGGGTAAACCCCACAGATACGCAGTATTTT
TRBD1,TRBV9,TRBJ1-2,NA,CASSVEGGLNYGYTF,TGTGCCAGCAGCGTAGAAGGGGGCCTTAACTATGGCTACACCTTC
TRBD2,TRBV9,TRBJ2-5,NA,CASSVRGAGTQETQYF,TGTGCCAGCAGCGTACGTGGAGCGGGGACCCAAGAGACCCAGTACTTC
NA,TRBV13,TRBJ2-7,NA,CASSRTGQPPYEQYF,TGTGCCAGCAGCCGCACAGGGCAGCCTCCCTACGAGCAGTACTTC
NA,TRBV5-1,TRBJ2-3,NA,CASSFSVGTDTQYF,TGCGCCAGCAGCTTCAGCGTAGGCACAGATACGCAGTATTTT
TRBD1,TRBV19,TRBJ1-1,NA,CASSIVGTVNTEAFF,TGTGCCAGTAGTATCGTTGGGACAGTGAACACTGAAGCTTTCTTT
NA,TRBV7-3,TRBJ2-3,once,CASSPTSLGTDTQYF,TGTGCCAGCAGCCCTACTAGCCTTGGCACAGATACGCAGTATTTT
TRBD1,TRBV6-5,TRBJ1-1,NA,CASLSRGQSKTEAFF,TGTGCCAGCCTTTCAAGGGGACAGAGTAAAACTGAAGCTTTCTTT